This TCR beta chain originates from a study of T cells in women clearing cervical HPV infection. Whole-study context: Case blood drawn at lesion detection; control blood after infection cleared. General study points: T-cell numbers per sample were unknown and may explain richness differences. Richness plus V gene abundances separated cases from controls with AUC less than 0.9.

On this clone itself: Its antigen is currently unknown. Relative to the germline gene, one junction end is altered; a read error may explain this.

Sequenced by immunoSEQ multiplex PCR; TCRdb stores in-frame clones only, minus some. This sample lists over 30,000 clones; its ten largest clones have about 1.7%. Input material: blood buffy coat. This clonotype was obtained from a woman between 18 and 75 years old with a cervical HPV16 infection that either progressed to CIN3+ or cleared (not recorded which).

The CDR3 bases that were read are TGCGCCAGCAGCTTGGAGGCAGGGGGCACCGATACG. Translation: CASSLEAGGTDT. The full-length CDR3 reads as CASSLEAGGTDTQYF. The gene calls are TRBV5-1 and TRBJ2-3; 8 nucleotides agree with TRBD1. The CDR3 end falls 3 residues outside the read, so it is completed with the germline J gene. Germline assignment: CDR1 SGHRS and CDR2 YFSETQ. This CDR3 has 15 amino acids.